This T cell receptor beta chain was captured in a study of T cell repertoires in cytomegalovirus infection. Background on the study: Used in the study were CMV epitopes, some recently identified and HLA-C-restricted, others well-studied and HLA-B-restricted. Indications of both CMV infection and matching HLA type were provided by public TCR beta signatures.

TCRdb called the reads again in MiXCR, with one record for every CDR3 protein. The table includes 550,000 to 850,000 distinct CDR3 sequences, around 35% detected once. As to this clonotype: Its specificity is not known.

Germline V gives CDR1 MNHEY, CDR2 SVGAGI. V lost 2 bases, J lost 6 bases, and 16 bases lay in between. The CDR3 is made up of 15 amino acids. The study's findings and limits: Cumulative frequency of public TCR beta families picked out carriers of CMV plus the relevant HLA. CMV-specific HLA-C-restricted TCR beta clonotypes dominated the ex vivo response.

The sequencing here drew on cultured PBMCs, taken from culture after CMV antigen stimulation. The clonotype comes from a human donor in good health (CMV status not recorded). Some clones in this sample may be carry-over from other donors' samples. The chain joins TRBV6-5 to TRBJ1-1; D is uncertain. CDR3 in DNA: TGTGCCAGCAGTTACATGGGGAAGTTGAGCGCTGAAGCTTTCTTT. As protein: CASSYMGKLSAEAFF.